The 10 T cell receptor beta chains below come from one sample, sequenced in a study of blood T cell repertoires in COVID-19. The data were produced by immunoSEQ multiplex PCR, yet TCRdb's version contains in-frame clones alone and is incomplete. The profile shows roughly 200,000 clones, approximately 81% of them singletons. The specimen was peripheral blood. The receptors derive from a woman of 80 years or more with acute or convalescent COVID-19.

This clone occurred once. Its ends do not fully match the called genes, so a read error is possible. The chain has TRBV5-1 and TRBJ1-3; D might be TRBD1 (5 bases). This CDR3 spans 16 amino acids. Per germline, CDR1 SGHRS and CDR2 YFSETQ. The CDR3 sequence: CASSLSSPPGARQSIF. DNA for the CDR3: TGCGCCAGCAGCTTGTCGTCTCCGCCTGGGGCTCGACAGTCTATTTTT.

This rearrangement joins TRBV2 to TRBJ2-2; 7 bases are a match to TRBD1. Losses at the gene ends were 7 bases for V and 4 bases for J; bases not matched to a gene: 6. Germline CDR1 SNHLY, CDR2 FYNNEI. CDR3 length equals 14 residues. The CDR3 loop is CASNQGVGTGELFF. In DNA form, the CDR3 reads TGTGCCAGCAACCAGGGGGTGGGCACCGGGGAGCTGTTTTTT.

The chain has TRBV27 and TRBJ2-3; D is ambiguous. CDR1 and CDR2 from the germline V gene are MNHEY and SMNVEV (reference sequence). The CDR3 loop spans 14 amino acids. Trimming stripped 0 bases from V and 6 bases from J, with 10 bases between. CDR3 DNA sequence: TGTGCCAGCAGTTTATCAGCCCCCTTGGATACGCAGTATTTT. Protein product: CASSLSAPLDTQYF.

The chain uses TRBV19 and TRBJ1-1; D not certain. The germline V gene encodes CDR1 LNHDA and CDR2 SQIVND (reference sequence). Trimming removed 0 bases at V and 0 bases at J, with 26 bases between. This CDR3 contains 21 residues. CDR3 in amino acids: CASSIDIGGPGLGTMNTEAFF. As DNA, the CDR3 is TGTGCCAGTAGTATAGATATAGGAGGGCCGGGATTAGGCACAATGAACACTGAAGCTTTCTTT.

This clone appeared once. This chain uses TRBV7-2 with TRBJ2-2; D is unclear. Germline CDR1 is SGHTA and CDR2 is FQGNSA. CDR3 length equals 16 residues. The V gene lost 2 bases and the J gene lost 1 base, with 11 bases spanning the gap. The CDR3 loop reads CASSLLPGQNTGELFF. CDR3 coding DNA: TGTGCCAGCAGCTTACTGCCAGGTCAGAACACCGGGGAGCTGTTTTTT.

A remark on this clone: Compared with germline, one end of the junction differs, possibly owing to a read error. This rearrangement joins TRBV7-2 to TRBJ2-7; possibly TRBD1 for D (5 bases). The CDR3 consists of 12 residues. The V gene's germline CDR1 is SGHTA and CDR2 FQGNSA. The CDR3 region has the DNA TGTGCCAGCAGCTCTAAAATCAGGGCAGAAATCTTC. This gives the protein CASSSKIRAEIF.

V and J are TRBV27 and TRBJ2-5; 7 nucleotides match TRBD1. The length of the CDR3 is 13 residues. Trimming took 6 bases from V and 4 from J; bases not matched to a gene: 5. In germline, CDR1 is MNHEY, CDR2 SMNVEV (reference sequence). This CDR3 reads CASRRTGGETQYF. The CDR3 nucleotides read TGTGCCAGCAGGCGGACAGGAGGAGAGACCCAGTACTTC.

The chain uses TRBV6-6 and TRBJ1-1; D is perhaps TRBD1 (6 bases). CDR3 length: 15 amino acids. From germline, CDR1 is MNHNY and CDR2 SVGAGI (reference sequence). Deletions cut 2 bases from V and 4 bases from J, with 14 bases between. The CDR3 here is CASSYGGAVSTEAFF. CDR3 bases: TGTGCCAGCAGTTACGGGGGGGCCGTGAGCACTGAAGCTTTCTTT.

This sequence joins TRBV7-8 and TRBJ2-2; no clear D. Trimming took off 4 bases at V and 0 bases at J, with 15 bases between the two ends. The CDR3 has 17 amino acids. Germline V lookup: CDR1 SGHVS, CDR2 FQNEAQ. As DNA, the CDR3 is TGTGCCAGCAGCTCTCCCTTTGGCGGAGCGAACACCGGGGAGCTGTTTTTT. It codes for CASSSPFGGANTGELFF. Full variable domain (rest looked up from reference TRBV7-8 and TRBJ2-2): GAGVSQSPRYKVAKRGQDVALRCDPISGHVSLFWYQQALGQGPEFLTYFQNEAQLDKSGLPSDRFFAERPEGSVSTLKIQRTQQEDSAVYLCASSSPFGGANTGELFFGEGSRLTVL.

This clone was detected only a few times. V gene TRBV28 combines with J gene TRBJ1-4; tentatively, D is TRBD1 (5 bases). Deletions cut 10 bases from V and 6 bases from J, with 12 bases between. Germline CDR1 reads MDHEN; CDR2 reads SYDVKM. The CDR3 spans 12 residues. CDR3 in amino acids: CATRVGHEKLFF. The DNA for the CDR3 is TGTGCCACCCGGGTGGGGCATGAAAAACTGTTTTTT.